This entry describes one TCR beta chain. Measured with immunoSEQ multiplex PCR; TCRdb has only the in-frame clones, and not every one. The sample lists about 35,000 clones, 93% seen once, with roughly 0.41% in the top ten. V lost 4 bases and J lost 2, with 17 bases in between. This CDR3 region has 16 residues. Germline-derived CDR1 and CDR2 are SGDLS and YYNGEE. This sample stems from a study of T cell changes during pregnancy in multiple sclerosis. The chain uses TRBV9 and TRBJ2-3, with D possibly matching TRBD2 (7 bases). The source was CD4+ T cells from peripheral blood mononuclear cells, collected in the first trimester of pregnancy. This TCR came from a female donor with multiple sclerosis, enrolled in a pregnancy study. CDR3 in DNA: TGTGCCAGCAGCTCCCGCGGGGGCGCAGACACAGATACGCAGTATTTT. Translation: CASSSRGGADTDTQYF.